Presented here are 28 T cell receptor beta chains from one specimen sequenced in a study of T cell repertoires in cytomegalovirus infection. These receptors are not linked to any known antigen. TCRdb re-derived calls from the reads in MiXCR, one entry per CDR3 protein. The sample has approximately 730,000 distinct CDR3 sequences, 25% to 30% seen once; the top ten hold around 14%. The sequenced sample was cultured CD8+ T cells from PBMCs, obtained from culture after CMV antigen stimulation. The origin of the receptors is a human donor in good health (CMV status not recorded). Some clones in this sample may be carry-over from other donors' samples.

This clonotype showed up just a few times. The rearrangement links TRBV19 to TRBJ2-2; the D gene is possibly TRBD2 (7 bases). CDR1 LNHDA and CDR2 SQIVND come from the germline V gene (reference sequence). The CDR3 totals 15 residues. V lost 8 bases to trimming and J lost 5 bases, with 18 bases between them. The CDR3 sequence is CASHITGGDTGELFF. CDR3 coding DNA: TGTGCCAGTCACATCACGGGGGGCGATACCGGGGAGCTGTTTTTT.

This clonotype has a handful of counts. V is TRBV12-3 or TRBV12-4 and J is TRBJ1-2; D unresolved. With 7 bases removed from V and 5 bases from J, the gap between germline ends came to 17 bases. This CDR3 comprises 14 residues. CDR3 DNA sequence: TGTGCCAGCACTTATGGGTTGTTCGGTTATGGCTACACCTTC. Amino acids: CASTYGLFGYGYTF.

The gene calls are TRBV5-4 and TRBJ1-1, with TRBD1 as a possible D gene (5 bases). Trimming removed 1 base from V and 5 bases from J, with 12 bases in between. Germline V gene data show CDR1 as SGHNT and CDR2 as YYREEE (reference sequence). The CDR3 is made up of 14 amino acids. DNA for the CDR3: TGTGCCAGCAGCTTGCCGGGGGAGGAGACTGAAGCTTTCTTT. This gives the protein CASSLPGEETEAFF.

This clonotype was counted between two and nine times. This rearrangement joins TRBV6-5 to TRBJ2-1; 7 nucleotides align to TRBD1. CDR1 MNHEY and CDR2 SVGAGI come from the germline V gene. CDR3 length: 17 amino acids. Unmatched junction bases numbered 8, after V lost 1 base and J lost 2 bases. The CDR3: CASSYLINRGAYNEQFF. Written as DNA, the CDR3 is TGTGCCAGCAGTTACTTGATAAACAGGGGCGCCTACAATGAGCAGTTCTTC.

The chain uses TRBV10-3 and TRBJ2-1; D might be TRBD2 (5 bases). Germline values: CDR1 ENHRY, CDR2 SYGVKD. The V end was cut by 2 bases, the J end by 5 bases, with 7 bases between. This CDR3 comprises 13 residues. The CDR3 DNA sequence: TGTGCCATCAGTGAGAGGACTGACAATGAGCAGTTCTTC. This gives the protein CAISERTDNEQFF.

This rearrangement joins TRBV2 to TRBJ2-7; D possibly uses TRBD1 or TRBD2 (5 bases each). The germline V gene encodes CDR1 SNHLY and CDR2 FYNNEI. The CDR3 loop spans 15 amino acids. Trimming pared 7 bases from V and 0 bases from J, leaving 16 bases between. The CDR3 DNA reads TGTGCCAGCAAGACCGGGACGGGTAGCTCCTACGAGCAGTACTTC. Its translation is CASKTGTGSSYEQYF.

The rearrangement joins TRBV19 to TRBJ2-7, with 7 nucleotides matching TRBD1. Germline V CDR1 and CDR2: LNHDA, SQIVND (reference sequence). The CDR3 has 13 amino acids. The J segment lost 0 bases and the V segment lost 9 bases, leaving 5 bases of the junction unmatched. Here the CDR3 reads CASGTGDSYEQYF. CDR3 DNA sequence: TGTGCCAGCGGAACAGGGGACTCCTACGAGCAGTACTTC. Using reference TRBV19 and TRBJ2-7 for the parts outside the CDR3, the full variable domain is DGGITQSPKYLFRKEGQNVTLSCEQNLNHDAMYWYRQDPGQGLRLIYYSQIVNDFQKGDIAEGYSVSREKKESFPLTVTSAQKNPTAFYLCASGTGDSYEQYFGPGTRLTVT.

This clonotype came up once. The V and J genes are TRBV10-3 and TRBJ1-1; TRBD1 might be the D (6 bases). The germline gives CDR1 ENHRY, CDR2 SYGVKD. There are 18 residues in the CDR3. Trimming pared 0 bases from V and 1 base from J, leaving 18 bases between. The CDR3 nucleotides read TGTGCCATCAGTGAGTCAGTGGGCGACAGGACCCGGAACACTGAAGCTTTCTTT. Translating gives CAISESVGDRTRNTEAFF.

This clonotype was counted only a few times. CDR3 sequence reads: CASRAGALPYNEQFF. The CDR3 nucleotides are TGTGCCAGTAGAGCGGGGGCCTTACCCTACAATGAGCAGTTCTTC. The rearrangement joins TRBV7-6 to TRBJ2-1; TRBD2 agrees at 8 bases. Germline CDR1 is SGHVS and CDR2 is FNYEAQ. The CDR3 extends over 15 amino acids. J was trimmed by 2 bases and V by 9 bases; bases with no gene match: 9. Looking up the rest from reference TRBV7-6 and TRBJ2-1 gives the full variable domain: GAGVSQSPRYKVTKRGQDVALRCDPISGHVSLYWYRQALGQGPEFLTYFNYEAQQDKSGLPNDRFSAERPEGSISTLTIQRTEQRDSAMYRCASRAGALPYNEQFFGPGTRLTVL.

The chain joins TRBV6-2 or TRBV6-3 to TRBJ1-2; D unresolved. The V gene lost 6 bases and the J gene lost 2 bases, with 16 bases spanning the gap. The CDR3 covers 15 residues. Germline V gene sequence: CDR1 MNHEY, CDR2 SVGEGT. The CDR3 coding sequence is TGTGCCAGCAGCCCCGGTAGAACGTTGAACTATGGCTACACCTTC. It is translated as CASSPGRTLNYGYTF.

The chain combines TRBV2 with TRBJ1-6, with TRBD1 as a possible D gene (6 bases). Trimming removed 3 bases at V and 1 base at J, with 16 bases between. CDR3 size: 18 residues. Per germline, CDR1 SNHLY and CDR2 FYNNEI. As DNA, the CDR3 is TGTGCCAGCAGTGATGCCGGGACACAGGGATCCTATAATTCACCCCTCCACTTT. Protein sequence: CASSDAGTQGSYNSPLHF.

The sample holds a few counts of this clonotype. The chain joins TRBV24-1 to TRBJ2-1; D gene uncertain. V was clipped by 8 bases and J by 2 bases, with 6 bases between them. The CDR3 spans 12 residues. Germline loops: CDR1 KGHDR, CDR2 SFDVKD. The CDR3 coding sequence is TGTGCCACCATAGGTGCCTACAATGAGCAGTTCTTC. Residues: CATIGAYNEQFF.

In this sample, this clonotype turned up many times. The chain recombines TRBV7-6 with TRBJ2-6; weak D call: TRBD1 (6 bases). Trimming left V 1 base short and J 0 bases short, with 13 bases between. This CDR3 is built from 18 residues. Germline V CDR1 and CDR2: SGHVS, FNYEAQ. CDR3 sequence: CASSLVAGVGSGANVLTF. The CDR3 DNA follows: TGTGCCAGCAGCTTAGTGGCAGGGGTTGGCTCTGGGGCCAACGTCCTGACTTTC.

J is TRBJ1-1 and V is TRBV6-1; 12 bases agree with TRBD1. The CDR3 is 15 amino acids. Looked up from germline, CDR1 is MNHNS and CDR2 is SASEGT. The junction had 9 bases not matched to a gene; V was cut back by 2 bases and J by 11 bases. In DNA, the CDR3 is TGTGCCAGCAGTGAACCGGGACAGGGGGCTCTCTGGGCTTTCTTT. It is translated as CASSEPGQGALWAFF.

Turning to this clonotype: This may be a read error, as it is one base from a much larger clone. The chain combines TRBV7-6 with TRBJ2-2; D call uncertain. This CDR3 is 11 amino acids long. V gave up 8 bases and J gave up 3 bases, with 4 bases separating them. The germline V gene has CDR1 SGHVS and CDR2 FNYEAQ. CDR3 sequence (DNA): TGTGCCAGCGCCCACACCGGGGAGCTGTTTTTT. Translating gives CASAHTGELFF.

The chain links TRBV19 to TRBJ1-1; no reliable D call. The CDR3 sequence is 12 residues long. V lost 6 bases and J 6 bases, leaving 11 bases between the germline ends. Per germline, CDR1 LNHDA and CDR2 SQIVND (reference sequence). The CDR3 reads CASRANGAEAFF. CDR3 coding DNA: TGTGCCAGTAGAGCCAATGGCGCTGAAGCTTTCTTT. Filled out from reference TRBV19 and TRBJ1-1, the complete variable domain reads DGGITQSPKYLFRKEGQNVTLSCEQNLNHDAMYWYRQDPGQGLRLIYYSQIVNDFQKGDIAEGYSVSREKKESFPLTVTSAQKNPTAFYLCASRANGAEAFFGQGTRLTVV.

This clonotype has more than one count but fewer than ten. The chain couples TRBV7-2 to TRBJ2-1; TRBD1 matches 7 bases. V was clipped by 6 bases and J by 6 bases; unmatched bases: 11. CDR1 SGHTA and CDR2 FQGNSA come from the germline V gene. The CDR3 has 15 amino acids. The CDR3 spells CASSFIQGVGNEQFF. The CDR3, as DNA: TGTGCCAGCAGTTTCATCCAGGGGGTTGGCAATGAGCAGTTCTTC. The full variable domain, with the rest looked up from reference TRBV7-2 and TRBJ2-1, is GAGVSQSPSNKVTEKGKDVELRCDPISGHTALYWYRQSLGQGLEFLIYFQGNSAPDKSGLPSDRFSAERTGGSVSTLTIQRTQQEDSAVYLCASSFIQGVGNEQFFGPGTRLTVL.

This clonotype came up a few times. The genes are TRBV7-9 and TRBJ1-1; 9 nucleotides match TRBD1. The CDR3 totals 14 residues. Trimming cost V 5 bases and J 8 bases; bases outside gene matches: 9. In germline, CDR1 is SEHNR, CDR2 FQNEAQ (reference sequence). CDR3 loop: CASSAGTGRIEAFF. CDR3 in DNA: TGTGCCAGCAGCGCCGGGACAGGGCGTATCGAAGCTTTCTTT.

The table lists this clonotype with a few counts. The V gene is TRBV7-9, the J gene TRBJ2-1; 16 bases line up with TRBD2. V lost 0 bases, J lost 8 bases, and 4 bases stayed unmatched. The germline V gene encodes CDR1 SEHNR and CDR2 FQNEAQ (reference sequence). The CDR3 is made up of 17 amino acids. CDR3 nucleotide sequence: TGTGCCAGCAGCTTAGCTGGGACTAGCGGGGGGGACCATGAGCAGTTCTTC. Protein product: CASSLAGTSGGDHEQFF.

The chain uses TRBV7-9 and TRBJ1-2; D possibly corresponds to TRBD1 (6 bases). The CDR3 length is 16 residues. V was trimmed by 4 bases and J by 7 bases, leaving 22 bases between them. The germline V gene encodes CDR1 SEHNR and CDR2 FQNEAQ (reference sequence). The CDR3 reads CASSSIGGRLPFGYTF. The CDR3 nucleotides are TGTGCCAGCAGCTCGATCGGGGGGCGACTTCCCTTTGGCTACACCTTC.

This clonotype has a handful of counts. The chain couples TRBV7-2 to TRBJ1-5, with D possibly matching TRBD1 (5 bases). Germline CDR1 and CDR2: SGHTA and FQGNSA. The V gene lost 5 bases and the J gene lost 7 bases, with 12 bases spanning the gap. This CDR3 is 13 amino acids long. CDR3 sequence (DNA): TGTGCCAGCAGCAAAATACAGGAACAGCCCCAGCATTTT. Translated, it gives CASSKIQEQPQHF.

The sample holds a few counts of this clonotype. The chain couples TRBV12-3 or TRBV12-4 to TRBJ1-1, with D perhaps TRBD1 (5 bases). The CDR3 has 12 residues. Trimming pared 6 bases from V and 8 bases from J, leaving 13 bases between. CDR3 residues: CASSLGLLEAFF. The CDR3 coding sequence is TGTGCCAGCAGCCTGGGACTCTTGGAAGCTTTCTTT.

The chain uses TRBV7-9 and TRBJ2-1, with TRBD2 identical over 7 bases. The germline V gene encodes CDR1 SEHNR and CDR2 FQNEAQ (reference sequence). CDR3 size: 12 residues. With 4 bases clipped from V and 9 bases from J, the junction kept 3 bases outside the gene matches. Here the CDR3 reads CASSYLAVEQFF. In DNA, the CDR3 is TGTGCCAGCAGCTACCTAGCGGTTGAGCAGTTCTTC.

This chain connects TRBV4-1 to TRBJ1-2; D unclear. The CDR3 is made up of 13 amino acids. The germline V gene has CDR1 MGHRA and CDR2 YSYEKL. Deletions cut 4 bases from V and 13 bases from J, with 19 bases between. The CDR3 sequence is CASSPQRSRPLTF. CDR3 bases: TGCGCCAGCAGCCCCCAGAGGAGTCGGCCTCTCACCTTC.

This clonotype was picked up a small number of times. The chain is built from TRBV4-1 and TRBJ2-7; tentative D call: TRBD1 (6 bases). The length of the CDR3 is 15 residues. Trimming removed 0 bases at V and 5 bases at J, with 14 bases between. Germline CDR1 is MGHRA and CDR2 is YSYEKL. The CDR3 bases are TGCGCCAGCAGCCAAGAAGGACAGCTTAACGACGAGCAGTACTTC. Its protein is CASSQEGQLNDEQYF.

This clonotype was picked up a small number of times. The chain recombines TRBV6-1 with TRBJ1-3; a possible D gene is TRBD1 (6 bases). The CDR3 consists of 18 residues. Germline V gene lookup returns CDR1 MNHNS and CDR2 SASEGT. Trimming removed 6 bases at V and 3 bases at J, with 24 bases between. CDR3 sequence reads: CASSLSMSTRGSGNTIYF. The CDR3 bases are TGTGCCAGCAGCCTCTCGATGTCTACCAGGGGCAGTGGAAACACCATATATTTT.

This sequence joins TRBV7-6 and TRBJ2-3; TRBD2 agrees at 10 bases. Germline values: CDR1 SGHVS, CDR2 FNYEAQ. Losses at the gene ends were 1 base for V and 3 bases for J; bases not matched to a gene: 10. This CDR3 is 18 amino acids long. This chain's CDR3 is CASSLVILAGDGTDTQYF. In DNA form, the CDR3 reads TGTGCCAGCAGCTTAGTTATTCTAGCGGGGGACGGAACAGATACGCAGTATTTT.

This clonotype was found a few times. The V call is TRBV7-6, the J call TRBJ1-4; tentatively, D is TRBD1 (6 bases). This CDR3 spans 17 amino acids. Per the germline V gene, CDR1 is SGHVS and CDR2 is FNYEAQ. Trimming took off 5 bases at V and 5 bases at J, with 21 bases between the two ends. DNA for the CDR3: TGTGCCAGCAGCGAGACCTCCTGGGGAGGGGGAAATGAAAAACTGTTTTTT. Residues: CASSETSWGGGNEKLFF.